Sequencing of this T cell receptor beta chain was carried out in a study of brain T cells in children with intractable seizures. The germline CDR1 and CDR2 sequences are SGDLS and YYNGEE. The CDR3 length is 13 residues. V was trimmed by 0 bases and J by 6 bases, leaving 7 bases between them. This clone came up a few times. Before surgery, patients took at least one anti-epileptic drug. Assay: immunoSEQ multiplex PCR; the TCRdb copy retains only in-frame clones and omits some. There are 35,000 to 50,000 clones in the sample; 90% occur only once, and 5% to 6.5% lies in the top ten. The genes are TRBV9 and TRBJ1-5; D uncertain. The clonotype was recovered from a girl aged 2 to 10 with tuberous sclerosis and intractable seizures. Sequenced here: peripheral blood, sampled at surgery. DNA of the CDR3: TGTGCCAGCAGCGTAGGGCCATCTCAGCCCCAGCATTTT. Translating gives CASSVGPSQPQHF.